Listed here is a single T cell receptor (beta chain). As yet, its antigen is unknown. The sample originates from a study of shared clonotypes between healthy human individuals. Study results and limitations: When compared with the clonotypes that were shared by all four sorted-subset donors, the non-shared clonotypes turned out to have lower generation probabilities.

The ends lost 5 bases at V and 2 bases at J; junction bases unmatched: 2. CDR1 is KGHSH, CDR2 LQKENI, per germline. There are 13 residues in the CDR3. Sequencing was performed with immunoSEQ multiplex PCR; in TCRdb, only in-frame clones are kept and a portion is missing. Of 2,500,000 or so clones listed, over 85% are singletons. The sequence was obtained from a man aged 18-30 years in good health. Some clones in this sample may be carry-over from other donors' samples. V is TRBV18 and J is TRBJ2-5, with 7 bases aligning to TRBD1. The material sequenced was naive CD4+ T cells from PBMCs. Subset denoted: CD45RA+ positively selected. Here the CDR3 DNA reads TGTGCCAGCTCAACGGGACAGCAAGAGACCCAGTACTTC. Protein sequence: CASSTGQQETQYF.